This T cell receptor beta chain was captured by sequencing in a study of blood T cell repertoires in COVID-19. Looking at the study overall: Acute and convalescent COVID-19 samples came from the United States, Italy and Spain. Sample material is recorded as cDNA or gDNA derived from T cells, B-cell-depleted T cells, or PBMCs.

It was during active infection that Seattle patients were enrolled and then longitudinally followed. The CDR3 loop spans 12 amino acids. Trimming removed 3 bases at V and 8 bases at J, with 10 bases between. CDR1 is SGHAT and CDR2 is FQNNGV in the germline V gene. In the authors' workflow: Estimated nucleated cell counts came from reference gene primer amplification. Profiling relied on immunoSEQ multiplex PCR, and the TCRdb table lists in-frame clones only, not all of them. The V and J calls and clone size were taken over from that table, and D and trimming were inferred from the DNA. This table has roughly 220,000 clones, 85% to 90% appearing once.

Sequenced material: peripheral blood. The chain combines TRBV11-2 with TRBJ1-2, with D hard to call. The TCR comes from a woman aged 45-60 years with COVID-19, enrolled during active disease. CDR3 region: CASSLGSVGYTF. The CDR3 region has the DNA TGTGCCAGCAGCTTGGGGAGTGTAGGCTACACCTTC.